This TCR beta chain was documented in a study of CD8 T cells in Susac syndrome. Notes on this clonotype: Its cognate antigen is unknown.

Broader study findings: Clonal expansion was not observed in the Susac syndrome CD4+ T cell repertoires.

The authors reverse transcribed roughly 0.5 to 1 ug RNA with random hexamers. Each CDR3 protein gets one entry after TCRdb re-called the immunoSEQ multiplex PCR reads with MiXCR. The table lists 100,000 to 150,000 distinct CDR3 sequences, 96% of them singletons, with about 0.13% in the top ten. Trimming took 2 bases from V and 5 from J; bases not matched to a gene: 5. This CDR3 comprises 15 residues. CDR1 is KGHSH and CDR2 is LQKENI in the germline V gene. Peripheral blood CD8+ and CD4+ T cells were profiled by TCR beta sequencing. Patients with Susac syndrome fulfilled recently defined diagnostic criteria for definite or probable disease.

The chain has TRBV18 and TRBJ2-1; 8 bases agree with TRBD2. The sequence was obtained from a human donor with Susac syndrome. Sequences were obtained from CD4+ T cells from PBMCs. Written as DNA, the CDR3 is TGTGCCAGCTCACCATGGCTAGCGGGTGACAATGAGCAGTTCTTC. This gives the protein CASSPWLAGDNEQFF.